This T cell receptor beta chain came from a study of blood T cell repertoires in COVID-19. CDR1 MNHNS and CDR2 SASEGT come from the germline V gene. V was shortened by 2 bases and J by 0 bases, with 16 bases between the two germline ends. CDR3 length: 17 residues. Methods used by the authors: Amplification of reference gene primers provided the estimated nucleated cell counts. TCRdb's copy holds only in-frame clones and misses some; the assay was immunoSEQ multiplex PCR. The V and J calls and clone size are taken from that table; D and trimming were inferred from the DNA. The table records about 300,000 clones, just over 85% of them present only once. This clone showed up just once.

V usage is TRBV6-1 and J usage is TRBJ1-1; tentative D call: TRBD1 (6 bases). This receptor was obtained from a woman between 18 and 29 years old who had recovered from COVID-19. The sequencing sample was made of PBMCs or T cells enriched from blood (not recorded which). The CDR3 DNA follows: TGTGCCAGCAGTGAACCACCGGGACAAGGAATGAACACTGAAGCTTTCTTT. This translates into CASSEPPGQGMNTEAFF.